One sample yielded the 20 T cell receptor beta chains listed below, sequenced in a study of cytomegalovirus exposure and HLA in healthy donors. The PCR employed 60 Vbeta primers together with 13 Jbeta primers. Clones were read by immunoSEQ multiplex PCR, and TCRdb kept only the in-frame ones, dropping some. The table has more than 140,000 clones, over 60% seen once; the top ten hold approximately 2.9%. The sequenced sample was PBMCs. All receptors come from a woman aged 25 to 39 in good health and CMV-seropositive.

Written as DNA, the CDR3 is TGTGCCAGCAGCTGGCTCAGGGGTGGAGTGGGGGAGCAGTACTTC. This translates into CASSWLRGGVGEQYF. The J gene is TRBJ2-7, the V gene TRBV7-2, with D possibly matching TRBD1 (6 bases). Germline lookup yields CDR1 SGHTA and CDR2 FQGNSA. This CDR3 is built from 15 residues. Trimming removed 4 bases from V and 7 bases from J, with 20 bases in between.

This chain connects TRBV30 to TRBJ2-1; a weak D match, TRBD2 (6 bases). Per the germline V gene, CDR1 is GTSNPN and CDR2 is SVGIG (reference sequence). Between the trimmed V and J ends, which lost 3 bases and 3 bases, there was a span of 12 bases. CDR3 length equals 14 residues. The CDR3 sequence: CAWSASASYNEQFF. The CDR3 region has the DNA TGTGCCTGGAGCGCTAGCGCCAGCTACAATGAGCAGTTCTTC.

The chain combines TRBV7-2 with TRBJ2-7; perhaps TRBD1 as D (5 bases). Germline assignment: CDR1 SGHTA and CDR2 FQGNSA. The CDR3 is 13 amino acids. V gave up 5 bases and J gave up 4 bases, with 12 bases separating them. CDR3 in DNA: TGTGCCAGCAGCCTGCAGGGCCTTTACGAGCAGTACTTC. It codes for CASSLQGLYEQYF.

The chain combines TRBV6-5 with TRBJ2-7; TRBD2 is a possible D gene (6 bases). Trimming removed 4 bases at V and 4 bases at J, with 17 bases between. The length of the CDR3 is 15 residues. Per the germline V gene, CDR1 is MNHEY and CDR2 is SVGAGI. The DNA for the CDR3 is TGTGCCAGCAGTTTAGCCGGGACTGGACGGTACGAGCAGTACTTC. Translated, it gives CASSLAGTGRYEQYF.

The rearrangement uses TRBV6-1 and TRBJ2-5, with TRBD1 identical over 9 bases. The DNA end favors TRBJ2-7, so the J call may be wrong. Germline V gives CDR1 MNHNS, CDR2 SASEGT. The CDR3 sequence is 15 residues long. CDR3: CASSDAGQGAYEQYF. The CDR3 nucleotides are TGTGCCAGCAGTGACGCGGGACAGGGAGCCTACGAGCAGTACTTC.

This chain connects TRBV5-6 to TRBJ2-5; D is possibly TRBD1 (6 bases). The ends were cut back, 2 bases at V and 2 bases at J, with 10 bases in the middle. The CDR3 spans 14 residues. Germline values: CDR1 SGHDT, CDR2 YYEEEE. The DNA of the CDR3 is TGTGCCAGCAGCTTTGGGGGCCAGCAAGAGACCCAGTACTTC. The encoded protein is CASSFGGQQETQYF. The full variable domain, completed using reference TRBV5-6 and TRBJ2-5, is DAGVTQSPTHLIKTRGQQVTLRCSPKSGHDTVSWYQQALGQGPQFIFQYYEEEERQRGNFPDRFSGHQFPNYSSELNVNALLLGDSALYLCASSFGGQQETQYFGPGTRLLVL.

V gene TRBV10-3 combines with J gene TRBJ2-1; TRBD2 might be the D (7 bases). The CDR3 runs to 20 residues. Germline CDR1 is ENHRY and CDR2 is SYGVKD. The V end was cut by 6 bases, the J end by 0 bases, with 27 bases between. This chain's CDR3 is CAIRASGASGRQSSYNEQFF. The CDR3 DNA is TGTGCCATCAGGGCCTCGGGGGCTAGCGGACGACAAAGCTCCTACAATGAGCAGTTCTTC.

The genes are TRBV5-1 and TRBJ2-7, with a possible D match to TRBD1 (6 bases). The CDR3 covers 15 residues. CDR1 is SGHRS, CDR2 YFSETQ, per germline. V lost 0 bases, J lost 2 bases, and 12 bases lay in between. The CDR3 DNA sequence: TGCGCCAGCAGCTTGGTCGGGACAAGTACCTACGAGCAGTACTTC. It is translated as CASSLVGTSTYEQYF. Filled out from reference TRBV5-1 and TRBJ2-7, the complete variable domain reads KAGVTQTPRYLIKTRGQQVTLSCSPISGHRSVSWYQQTPGQGLQFLFEYFSETQRNKGNFPGRFSGRQFSNSRSEMNVSTLELGDSALYLCASSLVGTSTYEQYFGPGTRLTVT.

CDR3 loop: CASSLVFGGTSEAFF. The CDR3, as DNA: TGTGCCAGCAGCTTAGTTTTCGGGGGGACCTCTGAAGCTTTCTTT. The gene calls are TRBV7-6 and TRBJ1-1; weak D call: TRBD1 (5 bases). Germline loops: CDR1 SGHVS, CDR2 FNYEAQ. This CDR3 is 15 amino acids long. V gave up 1 base and J gave up 6 bases, with 15 bases separating them.

CDR3 nucleotide sequence: TGTGCCAGCAGTATCGGGGGATCTGGAAACACCATATATTTT. Residues: CASSIGGSGNTIYF. The rearrangement links TRBV5-5 to TRBJ1-3, with a weak D call TRBD1 (5 bases). Deletions cut 5 bases from V and 1 base from J, with 10 bases between. Germline V gene lookup returns CDR1 SGHKS and CDR2 YYEKEE (reference sequence). There are 14 residues in the CDR3.

The V call is TRBV7-2, the J call TRBJ2-1; 8 nucleotides align to TRBD2. The CDR3 runs to 15 residues. Germline CDR1 is SGHTA and CDR2 is FQGNSA. The V segment lost 2 bases and the J segment 4 bases; nucleotides outside the gene matches: 4. This chain's CDR3 is CASSLRAGGYNEQFF. CDR3 nucleotide sequence: TGTGCCAGCAGCTTACGTGCGGGGGGTTACAATGAGCAGTTCTTC.

J is TRBJ1-2 and V is TRBV6-5; no definite D call. The ends were cut back, 2 bases at V and 3 bases at J, with 7 bases in the middle. The V gene's germline CDR1 is MNHEY and CDR2 SVGAGI. The CDR3 is made up of 13 amino acids. CDR3 sequence reads: CASSYVQDYGYTF. In nucleotides, the CDR3 is TGTGCCAGCAGTTACGTCCAGGACTATGGCTACACCTTC.

This clone has just a few counts. V is TRBV5-4 and J is TRBJ2-3; D possibly corresponds to TRBD2 (5 bases). The CDR3 sequence is 17 residues long. Looked up from germline, CDR1 is SGHNT and CDR2 is YYREEE (reference sequence). Trimming took off 0 bases at V and 0 bases at J, with 14 bases between the two ends. The CDR3 DNA reads TGTGCCAGCAGCTTGGCCGGGGTCCCCACTAGCACAGATACGCAGTATTTT. This encodes CASSLAGVPTSTDTQYF.

This sequence joins TRBV11-2 and TRBJ2-2, with 8 bases aligning to TRBD2. V shed 7 bases, J shed 3 bases, and the junction held 16 bases outside the gene matches. Germline loops: CDR1 SGHAT, CDR2 FQNNGV. The CDR3 has 18 residues. The CDR3 nucleotides are TGTGCCAGCACCCTAAAGCATGGGCTAGCGGGCGACACCGGGGAGCTGTTTTTT. The encoded protein is CASTLKHGLAGDTGELFF.

This clone was counted a single time. The chain joins TRBV7-3 to TRBJ2-7; 7 bases are shared with TRBD1. J was trimmed by 3 bases and V by 5 bases; bases with no gene match: 7. The CDR3 length is 14 residues. Germline CDR1 and CDR2: SGHTA and FQGTGA. CDR3 in amino acids: CASSPRAGGYEQYF. DNA for the CDR3: TGTGCCAGCAGCCCCCGTGCAGGGGGCTACGAGCAGTACTTC.

This rearrangement joins TRBV19 to TRBJ1-4; TRBD1 aligns across 9 bases. Germline V gene lookup returns CDR1 LNHDA and CDR2 SQIVND (reference sequence). The CDR3 loop spans 18 amino acids. The V and J ends lost 7 bases and 7 bases, in that order; junction bases with no gene match: 19. This CDR3 reads CASTSATWTGVVVEKLFF. The CDR3 nucleotides read TGTGCCAGTACTTCTGCTACTTGGACAGGGGTCGTGGTTGAAAAACTGTTTTTT.

The rearrangement uses TRBV2 and TRBJ2-3; 8 bases line up with TRBD2. The CDR3 has 17 residues. Looked up from germline, CDR1 is SNHLY and CDR2 is FYNNEI. Germline trimming cut 4 bases from V and 5 bases from J; bases unmatched to any gene: 14. CDR3 region: CASSGLVSSGWGDTQYF. The CDR3 nucleotides are TGTGCCAGCAGTGGTCTTGTCTCTAGCGGGTGGGGAGATACGCAGTATTTT. Based on the CDR3 plus reference TRBV2 and TRBJ2-3, the full variable domain is EPEVTQTPSHQVTQMGQEVILRCVPISNHLYFYWYRQILGQKVEFLVSFYNNEISEKSEIFDDQFSVERPDGSNFTLKIRSTKLEDSAMYFCASSGLVSSGWGDTQYFGPGTRLTVL.

This clone was seen only a few times. The J gene is TRBJ1-2, the V gene TRBV27; D is perhaps TRBD1 (6 bases). Trimming took off 2 bases at V and 8 bases at J, with 12 bases between the two ends. CDR1 is MNHEY and CDR2 is SMNVEV in the germline V gene (reference sequence). The length of the CDR3 is 13 residues. The DNA of the CDR3 is TGTGCCAGCAGTTTAAATGGGGGCTGGGGCTACACCTTC. This translates into CASSLNGGWGYTF.

Only one count was recorded for this clone. The chain recombines TRBV21-1 with TRBJ1-3. TRBV21-1 is annotated as a pseudogene. The CDR3 totals 16 residues. CDR3 DNA: TGTGCCAGCAGCCGATTATTGCGAGACTCTGGAAACACCATATATTTT. It encodes CASSRLLRDSGNTIYF.

V usage is TRBV5-1 and J usage is TRBJ2-1; possibly TRBD1 for D (5 bases). This CDR3 region has 13 residues. V was pared by 0 bases and J by 10 bases, with 11 bases between. Germline CDR1 reads SGHRS; CDR2 reads YFSETQ. The CDR3 nucleotides read TGCGCCAGCAGCTTGGAAGTAAGGGGAGAGCAGTTCTTC. Translating it yields CASSLEVRGEQFF.